The next 19 T cell receptor beta chains were all read from a single sample in a study of graft-versus-host responses after intestinal transplantation. Antigens for these TCRs are unknown. Produced via immunoSEQ multiplex PCR; TCRdb's table is partial and in-frame only. The data contain some 50,000 clones, roughly 80% of them singletons. The specimen was unstimulated CD4+ T cells sorted from spleen or lymph node cells, collected before transplant. These receptors were obtained from a human donor who was the organ donor for an intestinal transplant.

The V gene is TRBV7-9, the J gene TRBJ1-3; D possibly corresponds to TRBD1 (6 bases). V was trimmed by 5 bases and J by 2 bases, leaving 13 bases between them. Germline V lookup: CDR1 SEHNR, CDR2 FQNEAQ (reference sequence). The CDR3 extends over 15 amino acids. The chain's CDR3 is CASSPRRGAGNTIYF. CDR3 DNA: TGTGCCAGCAGCCCTAGAAGGGGGGCTGGAAACACCATATATTTT.

CDR3 sequence (DNA): TGTGCCAGCCGGCGCCGGGGAGGGACAGATACGCAGTATTTT. It codes for CASRRRGGTDTQYF. J is TRBJ2-3 and V is TRBV6-5; 7 nucleotides align to TRBD2. The V and J ends lost 8 bases and 3 bases, in that order; junction bases with no gene match: 8. Looked up from germline, CDR1 is MNHEY and CDR2 is SVGAGI. The CDR3 totals 14 residues.

V is TRBV7-2 and J is TRBJ2-1; D may be TRBD1 (5 bases). Trimming shortened V by 2 bases and J by 2 bases, and 13 bases separated the two germline ends. The germline gives CDR1 SGHTA, CDR2 FQGNSA. The CDR3 spans 16 residues. CDR3: CASSLWGYHPYNEQFF. In DNA form, the CDR3 reads TGTGCCAGCAGCTTATGGGGCTATCATCCCTACAATGAGCAGTTCTTC.

Details on this clone: One end of the junction varies from germline; a read error may be responsible. The chain uses TRBV5-6 and TRBJ2-7; 10 bases align to TRBD1. The CDR3 runs to 15 residues. Germline assignment: CDR1 SGHDT and CDR2 YYEEEE. CDR3 residues: CASSLGQGPAYEQYF. CDR3 nucleotides: TGTGCCAGCAGTTTGGGACAGGGGCCAGCCTACGAGCAGTACTTC.

This clone was recorded a few times. The chain couples TRBV5-6 to TRBJ2-5; the D gene is possibly TRBD2 (5 bases). The CDR3 sequence is 13 residues long. V gave up 4 bases and J gave up 5 bases, with 12 bases separating them. CDR1 and CDR2 from the germline V gene are SGHDT and YYEEEE. The CDR3 loop reads CASSQIPGETQYF. CDR3 bases: TGTGCCAGCAGCCAAATCCCGGGGGAGACCCAGTACTTC.

The CDR3 DNA reads TGTGCCAGCAGTGAAACGGGGCCGACTTACAATGAGCAGTTCTTC. It specifies CASSETGPTYNEQFF. The V call is TRBV2, the J call TRBJ2-1; possibly TRBD1 or TRBD2 for D (5 bases each). The V gene lost 2 bases and the J gene lost 4 bases, with 12 bases spanning the gap. The CDR3 runs 15 residues. Germline loops: CDR1 SNHLY, CDR2 FYNNEI.

The chain joins TRBV18 to TRBJ1-1, with D perhaps matching TRBD1 (5 bases). In germline, CDR1 is KGHSH, CDR2 LQKENI. The CDR3 has 12 residues. V was pared by 6 bases and J by 4 bases, with 9 bases between. CDR3 in DNA: TGTGCCAGCTCTCAGCAGGGCACTGAAGCTTTCTTT. Protein product: CASSQQGTEAFF.

The chain recombines TRBV6-5 with TRBJ2-3; perhaps D is TRBD1 or TRBD2 (5 bases each). The CDR3 is made up of 14 amino acids. Between the trimmed V and J ends, which lost 5 bases and 0 bases, there was a span of 9 bases. In germline, CDR1 is MNHEY, CDR2 SVGAGI. The CDR3 is CASSEGDSTDTQYF. CDR3 nucleotides: TGTGCCAGCAGTGAAGGGGACAGCACAGATACGCAGTATTTT.

The chain has TRBV21-1 and TRBJ1-1; the D call in the table, TRBD1, was not verified against the DNA. TRBV21-1 is listed as a pseudogene. CDR3 length: 18 amino acids. The CDR3 DNA is TGTGCCAGCAGCAAAGCGAAACAGGGATCGGATGCGGACACTGAAGCTTTCTTT. Encoded protein: CASSKAKQGSDADTEAFF.

J is TRBJ2-5 and V is TRBV7-8; 13 bases map to TRBD2. V lost 5 bases, J lost 1 base, and 4 bases stayed unmatched. The germline CDR1 and CDR2 sequences are SGHVS and FQNEAQ. CDR3 length equals 16 residues. The CDR3 region has the DNA TGTGCCAGCAGCCTCAGACTAGCGGGGGGCCAAGAGACCCAGTACTTC. Amino acids: CASSLRLAGGQETQYF.

This sequence joins TRBV15 and TRBJ1-6; no firm D call. The germline V and J ends were trimmed by 0 bases and 6 bases, with 9 bases remaining between them. From germline, CDR1 is LNHNV and CDR2 YYDKDF (reference sequence). This CDR3 has 15 amino acids. The DNA for the CDR3 is TGTGCCACCAGCAGAGAAACAGCCTTTAATTCACCCCTCCACTTT. It yields the protein CATSRETAFNSPLHF.

The CDR3 bases are TGTGCCTGGAGTGTACTGGCAGGGATCACTGAAGCTTTCTTT. Its translation: CAWSVLAGITEAFF. The chain uses TRBV30 and TRBJ1-1; weak D call: TRBD1 (5 bases). The germline CDR1 and CDR2 sequences are GTSNPN and SVGIG (reference sequence). The CDR3 extends over 14 amino acids. V lost 0 bases and J 4 bases, leaving 12 bases between the germline ends.

The chain is built from TRBV12-5 and TRBJ2-4; a weak D match, TRBD1 (6 bases). The CDR3 totals 14 residues. Germline loops: CDR1 LGHNT, CDR2 FRNRAP. Trimming cost V 2 bases and J 1 base, with 6 bases left between them. The chain's CDR3 is CASGLTGAKNIQYF. CDR3 nucleotides: TGTGCTAGTGGTTTGACAGGGGCCAAAAACATTCAGTACTTC.

V usage is TRBV9 and J usage is TRBJ1-2; D is undetermined. Trimming took off 0 bases at V and 8 bases at J, with 11 bases between the two ends. CDR1 and CDR2 from the germline V gene are SGDLS and YYNGEE. The CDR3 extends over 13 amino acids. This CDR3 is CASSVGRGGGYTF. The DNA of the CDR3 is TGTGCCAGCAGCGTAGGCAGAGGAGGGGGCTACACCTTC.

This chain joins TRBV19 and TRBJ2-2; 11 bases align to TRBD2. Germline CDR1 LNHDA, CDR2 SQIVND (reference sequence). The CDR3 sequence is 17 residues long. Trimming took 9 bases from V and 7 from J; bases not matched to a gene: 16. The CDR3 spells CASRLAPIAGGVGELFF. The CDR3 DNA reads TGTGCCAGCAGATTAGCCCCCATAGCGGGAGGGGTCGGGGAGCTGTTTTTT.

The chain combines TRBV7-2 with TRBJ2-5, with no clear D. Trimming cost V 2 bases and J 3 bases, with 7 bases left between them. This CDR3 region has 13 residues. Germline V gene sequence: CDR1 SGHTA, CDR2 FQGNSA. This CDR3 is CASSLRREETQYF. CDR3 in DNA: TGTGCCAGCAGCTTAAGAAGAGAAGAGACCCAGTACTTC.

The V and J genes are TRBV6-1 and TRBJ1-5; D not certain. Per germline, CDR1 MNHNS and CDR2 SASEGT. This CDR3 contains 14 residues. Trimming removed 2 bases at V and 0 bases at J, with 5 bases between. The DNA for the CDR3 is TGTGCCAGCAGTGAACAATATAGCAATCAGCCCCAGCATTTT. Amino acid sequence: CASSEQYSNQPQHF.

J is TRBJ2-7 and V is TRBV11-2; maybe TRBD2 (6 bases). V gave up 3 bases and J gave up 0 bases, with 12 bases separating them. The CDR3 has 15 residues. Germline CDR1 and CDR2: SGHAT and FQNNGV. CDR3 region: CASSFSRDFSYEQYF. For the CDR3, the DNA is TGTGCCAGCAGCTTTTCACGGGACTTCTCCTACGAGCAGTACTTC.

The chain is built from TRBV5-4 and TRBJ2-2; 9 bases match TRBD2. Trimming removed 0 bases from V and 4 bases from J; junction bases left unmatched: 7. The CDR3 spans 17 residues. Germline V gene data show CDR1 as SGHNT and CDR2 as YYREEE (reference sequence). The CDR3 protein is CASSLDLAGEATGELFF. Written as DNA, the CDR3 is TGTGCCAGCAGCTTGGATTTAGCGGGGGAGGCCACCGGGGAGCTGTTTTTT.